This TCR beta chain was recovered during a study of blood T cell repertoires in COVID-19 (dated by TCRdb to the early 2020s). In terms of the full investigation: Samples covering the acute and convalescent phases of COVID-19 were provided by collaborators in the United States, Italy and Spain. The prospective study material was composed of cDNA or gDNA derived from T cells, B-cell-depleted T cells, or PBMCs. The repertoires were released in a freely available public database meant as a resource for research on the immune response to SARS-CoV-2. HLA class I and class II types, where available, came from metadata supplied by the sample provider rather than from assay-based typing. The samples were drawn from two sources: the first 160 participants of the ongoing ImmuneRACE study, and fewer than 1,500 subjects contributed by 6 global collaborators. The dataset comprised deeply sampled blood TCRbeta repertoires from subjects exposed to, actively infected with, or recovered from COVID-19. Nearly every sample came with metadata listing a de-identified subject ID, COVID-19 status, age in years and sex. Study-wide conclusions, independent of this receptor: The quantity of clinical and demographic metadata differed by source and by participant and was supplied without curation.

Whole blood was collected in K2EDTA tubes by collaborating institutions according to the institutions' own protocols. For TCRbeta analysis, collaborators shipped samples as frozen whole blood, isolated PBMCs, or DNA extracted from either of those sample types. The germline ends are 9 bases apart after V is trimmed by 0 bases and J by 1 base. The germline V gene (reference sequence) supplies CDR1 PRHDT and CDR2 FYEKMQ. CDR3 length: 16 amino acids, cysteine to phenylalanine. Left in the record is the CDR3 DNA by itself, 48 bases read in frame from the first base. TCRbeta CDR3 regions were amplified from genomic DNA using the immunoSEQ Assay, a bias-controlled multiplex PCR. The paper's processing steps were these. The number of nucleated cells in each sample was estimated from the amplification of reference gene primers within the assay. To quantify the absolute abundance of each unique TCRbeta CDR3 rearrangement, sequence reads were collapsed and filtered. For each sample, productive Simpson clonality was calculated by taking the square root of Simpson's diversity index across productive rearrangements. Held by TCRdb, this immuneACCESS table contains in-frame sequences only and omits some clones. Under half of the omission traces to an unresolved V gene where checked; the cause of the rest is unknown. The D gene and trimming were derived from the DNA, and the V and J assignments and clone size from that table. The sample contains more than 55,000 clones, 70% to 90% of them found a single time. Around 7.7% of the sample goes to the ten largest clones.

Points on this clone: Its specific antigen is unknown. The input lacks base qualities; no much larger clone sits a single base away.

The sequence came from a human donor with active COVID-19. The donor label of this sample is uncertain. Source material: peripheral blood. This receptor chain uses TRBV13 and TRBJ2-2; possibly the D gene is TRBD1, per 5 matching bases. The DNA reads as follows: TGTGCCAGCAGCTTAGGTGCCAGGGTGAACACCGGGGAGCTGTTTTTT. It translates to CASSLGARVNTGELFF.